Below are 29 T cell receptor beta chains sequenced from a single sample in a study of cytotoxic CD8 clonotypes in ibrutinib-treated CLL. Repertoires were generated with immunoSEQ multiplex PCR, while TCRdb's copy carries only in-frame clones and drops some. Found here are approximately 90,000 clones, around 77% of them singletons; the top ten hold approximately 23%. Sequencing used PBMCs, obtained after 24 months of ibrutinib treatment. The receptor source for this set is a human donor with chronic lymphocytic leukemia.

The chain uses TRBV28 and TRBJ1-5; 9 bases line up with TRBD1. This CDR3 has 17 residues. Germline V gene sequence: CDR1 MDHEN, CDR2 SYDVKM. Trimming took 6 bases from V and 0 from J; bases not matched to a gene: 9. The CDR3 loop is CASRRGTGLNSNQPQHF. CDR3 DNA sequence: TGTGCCAGCAGGCGGGGGACAGGGCTGAATAGCAATCAGCCCCAGCATTTT.

This clone has only one observation. The chain couples TRBV27 to TRBJ1-3; 9 positions agree with TRBD1. Germline lookup yields CDR1 MNHEY and CDR2 SMNVEV (reference sequence). The CDR3 sequence is 16 residues long. V shed 5 bases, J shed 1 base, and the junction held 6 bases outside the gene matches. The CDR3 nucleotides are TGTGCCAGCAGTCCGGGGGACAGGGTATCTGGAAACACCATATATTTT. Its translation: CASSPGDRVSGNTIYF.

V is TRBV7-3 and J is TRBJ1-1; D is unresolved. V was shortened by 5 bases and J by 2 bases, with 9 bases between the two germline ends. The CDR3 is made up of 13 amino acids. Germline V gives CDR1 SGHTA, CDR2 FQGTGA. In nucleotides, the CDR3 is TGTGCCAGCAGCACTCAAAGAAACACTGAAGCTTTCTTT. Translating gives CASSTQRNTEAFF.

The gene calls are TRBV30 and TRBJ2-2; perhaps D is TRBD1 or TRBD2 (5 bases each). This CDR3 has 17 amino acids. The V end was cut by 0 bases, the J end by 0 bases, with 14 bases between. Germline values: CDR1 GTSNPN, CDR2 SVGIG (reference sequence). The CDR3 region is CAWSVPAGTSNTGELFF. The CDR3 bases are TGTGCCTGGAGTGTACCCGCCGGGACGTCGAACACCGGGGAGCTGTTTTTT.

As regards this clone: Additional DNA sequences in this sample encode the identical CDR3. The rearrangement uses TRBV7-2 and TRBJ2-3; 9 bases align to TRBD1. V was pared by 5 bases and J by 4 bases, with 4 bases of the junction left unmatched. There are 14 residues in the CDR3. Germline V gene data show CDR1 as SGHTA and CDR2 as FQGNSA. The CDR3 DNA reads as TGTGCCAGCAGCGCGGACAGGGGTGCAGATACGCAGTATTTT. Residues: CASSADRGADTQYF.

The chain recombines TRBV18 with TRBJ2-2, with TRBD1 as a possible D gene (5 bases). The germline gives CDR1 KGHSH, CDR2 LQKENI. The CDR3 covers 16 residues. V lost 2 bases, J lost 0 bases, and 10 bases lay in between. The CDR3 region is CASSPMETANTGELFF. The CDR3 DNA sequence: TGTGCCAGCTCACCAATGGAGACAGCGAACACCGGGGAGCTGTTTTTT.

In DNA, the CDR3 is TGCGCCAGCAGCTTGGGAGCGGTCGGCGAGCAGTACTTC. It is translated as CASSLGAVGEQYF. The rearrangement uses TRBV5-1 and TRBJ2-7; D is perhaps TRBD2 (5 bases). CDR3 length: 13 amino acids. CDR1 SGHRS and CDR2 YFSETQ come from the germline V gene. Trimming pared 0 bases from V and 6 bases from J, leaving 10 bases between.

The rearrangement uses TRBV4-2 and TRBJ1-1, with 9 positions matching TRBD1. The germline V gene encodes CDR1 LGHNA and CDR2 YNFKEQ. The CDR3 has 18 amino acids. The V segment lost 0 bases and the J segment 5 bases; nucleotides outside the gene matches: 13. CDR3 nucleotide sequence: TGTGCCAGCAGCCAAGATGCTAGCAGGACAGGGGTTAGAACTGAAGCTTTCTTT. This sequence encodes CASSQDASRTGVRTEAFF.

The chain carries TRBV5-6 and TRBJ1-1, with 7 bases aligning to TRBD1. V was clipped by 2 bases and J by 3 bases; unmatched bases: 10. The CDR3 length is 16 residues. The germline gives CDR1 SGHDT, CDR2 YYEEEE. The CDR3: CASSFGSTGAYTEAFF. CDR3 nucleotides: TGTGCCAGCAGCTTCGGGTCAACAGGGGCTTACACTGAAGCTTTCTTT.

DNA for the CDR3: TGTGCCAGCAGAGGTTTACGGGGGAACACTGAAGCTTTCTTT. As protein: CASRGLRGNTEAFF. This chain joins TRBV6-5 and TRBJ1-1; unclear D gene. This CDR3 has 14 residues. The V end was cut by 6 bases, the J end by 1 base, with 12 bases between. Germline V gene sequence: CDR1 MNHEY, CDR2 SVGAGI.

The chain has TRBV11-1 and TRBJ2-1; TRBD2 aligns across 7 bases. Germline V lookup: CDR1 SGHAT, CDR2 FQDESV (reference sequence). Trimming cost V 5 bases and J 5 bases; bases outside gene matches: 6. The CDR3 extends over 14 amino acids. The CDR3 loop is CASSIQRGDNEQFF. Here the CDR3 DNA reads TGTGCCAGCAGCATTCAGCGGGGTGACAATGAGCAGTTCTTC.

J is TRBJ2-5 and V is TRBV5-4, with D perhaps matching TRBD2 (5 bases). The V gene's germline CDR1 is SGHNT and CDR2 YYREEE (reference sequence). The V end lost 0 bases, the J end lost 5 bases, and 5 bases lay between the germline ends. The CDR3 is 12 amino acids. The CDR3 bases are TGTGCCAGCAGCTTGGGGAGGGAGACCCAGTACTTC. It is translated as CASSLGRETQYF. Using reference TRBV5-4 and TRBJ2-5 for the parts outside the CDR3, the full variable domain is ETGVTQSPTHLIKTRGQQVTLRCSSQSGHNTVSWYQQALGQGPQFIFQYYREEENGRGNFPPRFSGLQFPNYSSELNVNALELDDSALYLCASSLGRETQYFGPGTRLLVL.

This clone was detected ten times or more. The chain uses TRBV29-1 and TRBJ2-2; 7 bases are a match to TRBD1. The CDR3 runs 12 residues. Per germline, CDR1 SQVTM and CDR2 ANQGSEA. This chain's CDR3 is CSGTENTGELFF. In nucleotides, the CDR3 is TGCAGTGGGACAGAGAACACCGGGGAGCTGTTTTTT.

The V and J genes are TRBV5-1 and TRBJ2-7; D is unclear. The CDR3 length is 13 residues. Looked up from germline, CDR1 is SGHRS and CDR2 is YFSETQ. The V end lost 1 base, the J end lost 6 bases, and 11 bases lay between the germline ends. The CDR3 bases are TGCGCCAGCAGCTTGTCTAGGACCAGCGAGCAGTACTTC. Translating gives CASSLSRTSEQYF.

This chain links TRBV5-1 with TRBJ2-1; 10 bases are shared with TRBD2. Trimming at V came to 4 bases and at J to 3 bases, leaving 4 bases not matched to a gene. The CDR3 length is 15 residues. Germline V lookup: CDR1 SGHRS, CDR2 YFSETQ. CDR3 bases: TGCGCCAGCAGCACCACTAGCGGGAACTACAATGAGCAGTTCTTC. Translation: CASSTTSGNYNEQFF.

The V gene is TRBV28, the J gene TRBJ2-7; D unclear. Germline V CDR1 and CDR2: MDHEN, SYDVKM. The ends were cut back, 5 bases at V and 4 bases at J, with 12 bases in the middle. The CDR3 is 13 residues long. CDR3 loop: CASSATQRYEQYF. DNA for the CDR3: TGTGCCAGCAGTGCCACCCAGCGATACGAGCAGTACTTC.

The chain uses TRBV25-1 and TRBJ2-5; D ambiguous. Looked up from germline, CDR1 is MGHDK and CDR2 is SYGVNS. CDR3 length: 14 residues. V lost 2 bases to trimming and J lost 4 bases, with 11 bases between them. The CDR3 DNA is TGTGCCAGCAGTGAACAGCAGTACGGAGAGACCCAGTACTTC. This codes for CASSEQQYGETQYF.

The chain has TRBV6-5 and TRBJ1-5; no reliable D call. V shed 7 bases and J shed 3 bases, with 10 bases lying between them. CDR1 is MNHEY, CDR2 SVGAGI, per germline. CDR3 size: 13 residues. The DNA of the CDR3 is TGTGCCAGCATAAACAAATCCAATCAGCCCCAGCATTTT. It yields the protein CASINKSNQPQHF.

The chain couples TRBV14 to TRBJ2-7, with 8 nucleotides matching TRBD2. The V and J ends lost 4 bases and 2 bases, in that order; junction bases with no gene match: 4. CDR1 and CDR2 from the germline V gene are SGHDN and FVKESK. The CDR3 covers 14 residues. The CDR3, as DNA: TGTGCCAGCAGCCTCGGACTAGCCCCCTACGAGCAGTACTTC. Its protein is CASSLGLAPYEQYF.

The J gene is TRBJ2-5, the V gene TRBV10-1, with 7 bases identical to TRBD1. V lost 2 bases and J lost 3; bases outside the gene matches: 3. Germline values: CDR1 WNHNN, CDR2 SYGVQD (reference sequence). This CDR3 has 14 amino acids. The CDR3 here is CASSEEGAEETQYF. The CDR3 coding sequence is TGCGCCAGCAGTGAGGAGGGGGCGGAAGAGACCCAGTACTTC.

This clone showed up just a few times. CDR3 residues: CASSIDRDGPLGAFF. Written as DNA, the CDR3 is TGTGCCAGCAGCATCGACAGGGACGGGCCTCTTGGAGCTTTCTTT. The rearrangement uses TRBV5-4 and TRBJ1-1, with 7 bases identical to TRBD1. CDR3 length equals 15 residues. Germline trimming cut 4 bases from V and 10 bases from J; bases unmatched to any gene: 16. Germline CDR1 and CDR2: SGHNT and YYREEE (reference sequence).

The rearrangement uses TRBV2 and TRBJ1-5; tentative D call: TRBD1 (5 bases). V was pared by 4 bases and J by 5 bases, with 9 bases between. This CDR3 has 13 amino acids. Germline CDR1 is SNHLY and CDR2 is FYNNEI. The CDR3 region is CASSVRGDQPQHF. DNA of the CDR3: TGTGCCAGCAGTGTCCGGGGGGATCAGCCCCAGCATTTT.

This chain joins TRBV6-6 and TRBJ1-6; no firm D call. Germline values: CDR1 MNHNY, CDR2 SVGAGI (reference sequence). CDR3 size: 14 residues. Trimming took 5 bases from V and 6 from J, leaving 11 bases between them. CDR3 protein: CASSTPIPNSPLHF. The CDR3 nucleotides are TGTGCCAGCAGTACCCCTATCCCTAATTCACCCCTCCACTTT.

This chain uses TRBV5-6 with TRBJ2-5; TRBD1 might be the D (6 bases). The germline V gene has CDR1 SGHDT and CDR2 YYEEEE. The CDR3 runs 15 residues. The germline V and J ends were trimmed by 3 bases and 4 bases, with 16 bases remaining between them. The CDR3 DNA sequence: TGTGCCAGCAGCTCCCTTAACAGGGTGGGAGAGACCCAGTACTTC. Translation gives CASSSLNRVGETQYF.

The chain uses TRBV5-1 and TRBJ2-1, with D unresolved. Germline V lookup: CDR1 SGHRS, CDR2 YFSETQ. The CDR3 contains 15 residues. V was shortened by 0 bases and J by 2 bases, with 9 bases between the two germline ends. In DNA form, the CDR3 reads TGCGCCAGCAGCTTGGAAGGCAGCACCTACAATGAGCAGTTCTTC. It yields the protein CASSLEGSTYNEQFF.

This rearrangement joins TRBV5-1 to TRBJ1-2; tentatively, D is TRBD1 (6 bases). This CDR3 is 14 amino acids long. With 2 bases removed from V and 2 bases from J, the gap between germline ends came to 10 bases. Germline V lookup: CDR1 SGHRS, CDR2 YFSETQ. The CDR3 sequence is CASSLGGENYGYTF. CDR3 sequence (DNA): TGCGCCAGCAGCTTAGGGGGGGAGAACTATGGCTACACCTTC.

The rearrangement joins TRBV7-9 to TRBJ2-7; 12 positions match TRBD2. V dropped 4 bases and J dropped 6; count of bases not matched to a gene: 4. The germline CDR1 and CDR2 sequences are SEHNR and FQNEAQ (reference sequence). The CDR3 contains 14 residues. CDR3 DNA sequence: TGTGCCAGCAGCTGGACTAGCGGGATAGGCGAGCAGTACTTC. Translated: CASSWTSGIGEQYF.

The chain links TRBV29-1 to TRBJ2-3; unclear D gene. CDR1 and CDR2 from the germline V gene are SQVTM and ANQGSEA. The ends were cut back, 7 bases at V and 6 bases at J, with 8 bases in the middle. The CDR3 runs 10 residues. The CDR3 protein is CSGARDTQYF. In nucleotides, the CDR3 is TGCAGCGGGGCACGCGATACGCAGTATTTT.

This chain connects TRBV4-1 to TRBJ2-2, with D unclear. The germline CDR1 and CDR2 sequences are MGHRA and YSYEKL. This CDR3 region has 16 residues. V was pared by 1 base and J by 2 bases, with 11 bases between. The CDR3 loop reads CASSQVTRLNTGELFF. CDR3 nucleotides: TGCGCCAGCAGCCAAGTGACCCGTCTTAACACCGGGGAGCTGTTTTTT.